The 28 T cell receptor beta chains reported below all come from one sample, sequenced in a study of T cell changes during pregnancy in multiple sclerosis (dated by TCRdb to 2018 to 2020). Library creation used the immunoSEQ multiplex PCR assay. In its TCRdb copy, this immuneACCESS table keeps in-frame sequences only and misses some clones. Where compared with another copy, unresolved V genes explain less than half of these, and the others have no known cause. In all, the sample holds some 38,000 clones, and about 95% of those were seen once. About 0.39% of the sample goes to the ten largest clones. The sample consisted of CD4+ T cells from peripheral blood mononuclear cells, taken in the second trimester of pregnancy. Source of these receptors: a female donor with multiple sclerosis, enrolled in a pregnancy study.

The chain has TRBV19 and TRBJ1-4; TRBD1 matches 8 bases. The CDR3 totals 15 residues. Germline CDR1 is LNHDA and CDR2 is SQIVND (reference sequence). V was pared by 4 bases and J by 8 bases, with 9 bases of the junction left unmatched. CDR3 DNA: TGTGCCAGTAGTACCGACTCAGGGGGCGGAGAAAAACTGTTTTTT. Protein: CASSTDSGGGEKLFF.

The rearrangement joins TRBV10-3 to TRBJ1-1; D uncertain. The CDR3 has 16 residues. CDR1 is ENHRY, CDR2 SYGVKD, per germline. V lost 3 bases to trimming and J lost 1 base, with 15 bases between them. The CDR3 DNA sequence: TGTGCCATCAGTGATGGCGGGAGAATACCGAACACTGAAGCTTTCTTT. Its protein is CAISDGGRIPNTEAFF.

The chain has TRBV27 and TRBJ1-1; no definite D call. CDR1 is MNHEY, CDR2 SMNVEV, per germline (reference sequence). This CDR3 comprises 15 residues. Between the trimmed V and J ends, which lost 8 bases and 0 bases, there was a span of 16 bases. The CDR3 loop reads CASPTECHLNTEAFF. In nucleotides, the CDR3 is TGTGCCAGCCCTACTGAGTGCCACTTGAACACTGAAGCTTTCTTT.

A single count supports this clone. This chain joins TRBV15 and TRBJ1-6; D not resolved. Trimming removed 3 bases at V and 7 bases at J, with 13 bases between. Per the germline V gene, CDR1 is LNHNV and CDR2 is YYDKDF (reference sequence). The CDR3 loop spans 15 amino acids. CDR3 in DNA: TGTGCCACCAGCAGCGCCCGGGTTCCCAATTCACCCCTCCACTTT. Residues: CATSSARVPNSPLHF.

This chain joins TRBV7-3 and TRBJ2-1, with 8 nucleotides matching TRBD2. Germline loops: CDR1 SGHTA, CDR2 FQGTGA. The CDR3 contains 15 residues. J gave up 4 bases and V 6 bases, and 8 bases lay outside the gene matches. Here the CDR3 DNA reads TGTGCCAGCAGTCTAACGGGGGGGCCATACAATGAGCAGTTCTTC. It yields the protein CASSLTGGPYNEQFF.

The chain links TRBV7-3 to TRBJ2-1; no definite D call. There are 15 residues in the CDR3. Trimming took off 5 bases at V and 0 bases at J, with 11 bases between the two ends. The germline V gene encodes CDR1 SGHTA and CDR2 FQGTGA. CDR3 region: CASSPGGSSYNEQFF. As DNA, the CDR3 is TGTGCCAGCAGCCCAGGTGGCAGCTCCTACAATGAGCAGTTCTTC.

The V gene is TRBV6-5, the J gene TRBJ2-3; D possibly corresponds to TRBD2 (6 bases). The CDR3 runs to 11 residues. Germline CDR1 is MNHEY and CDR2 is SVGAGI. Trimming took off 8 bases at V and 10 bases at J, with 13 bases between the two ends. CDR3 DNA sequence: TGTGCCAGCGCTGGGAGGACGTCGCAGTATTTT. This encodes CASAGRTSQYF.

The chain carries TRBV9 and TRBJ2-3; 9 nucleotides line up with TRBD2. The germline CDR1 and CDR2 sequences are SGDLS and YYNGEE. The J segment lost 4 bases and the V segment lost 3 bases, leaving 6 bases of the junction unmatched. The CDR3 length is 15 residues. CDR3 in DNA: TGTGCCAGCAGCGCGAGGCGGGAGGGGGCAGATACGCAGTATTTT. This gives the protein CASSARREGADTQYF. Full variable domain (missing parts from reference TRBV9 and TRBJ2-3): DSGVTQTPKHLITATGQRVTLRCSPRSGDLSVYWYQQSLDQGLQFLIQYYNGEERAKGNILERFSAQQFPDLHSELNLSSLELGDSALYFCASSARREGADTQYFGPGTRLTVL.

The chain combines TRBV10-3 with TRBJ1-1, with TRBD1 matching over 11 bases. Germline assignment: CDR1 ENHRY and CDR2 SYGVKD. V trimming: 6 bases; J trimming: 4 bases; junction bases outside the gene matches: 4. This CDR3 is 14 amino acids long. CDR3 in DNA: TGTGCCATCAGGGACAGGGGGCAGGGCACTGAAGCTTTCTTT. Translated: CAIRDRGQGTEAFF.

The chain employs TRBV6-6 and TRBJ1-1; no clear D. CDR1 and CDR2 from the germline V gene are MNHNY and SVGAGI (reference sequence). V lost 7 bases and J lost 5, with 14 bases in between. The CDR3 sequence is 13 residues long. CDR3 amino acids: CASTIRLETEAFF. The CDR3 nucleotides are TGTGCCAGCACCATCAGGCTTGAGACTGAAGCTTTCTTT.

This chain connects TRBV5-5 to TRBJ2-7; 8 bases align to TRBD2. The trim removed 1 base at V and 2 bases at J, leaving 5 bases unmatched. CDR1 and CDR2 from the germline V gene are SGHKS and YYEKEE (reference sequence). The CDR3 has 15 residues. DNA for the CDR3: TGTGCCAGCAGCTTGACTCCGGGAGGGACCTACGAGCAGTACTTC. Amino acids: CASSLTPGGTYEQYF. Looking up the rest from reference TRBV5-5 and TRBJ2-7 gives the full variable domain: DAGVTQSPTHLIKTRGQQVTLRCSPISGHKSVSWYQQVLGQGPQFIFQYYEKEERGRGNFPDRFSARQFPNYSSELNVNALLLGDSALYLCASSLTPGGTYEQYFGPGTRLTVT.

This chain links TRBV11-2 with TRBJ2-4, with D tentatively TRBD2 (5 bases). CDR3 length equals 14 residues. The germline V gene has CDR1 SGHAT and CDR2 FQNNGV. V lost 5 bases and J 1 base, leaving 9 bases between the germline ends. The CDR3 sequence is CASSLQRAKNIQYF. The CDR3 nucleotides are TGTGCCAGCAGCCTACAGCGGGCCAAAAACATTCAGTACTTC.

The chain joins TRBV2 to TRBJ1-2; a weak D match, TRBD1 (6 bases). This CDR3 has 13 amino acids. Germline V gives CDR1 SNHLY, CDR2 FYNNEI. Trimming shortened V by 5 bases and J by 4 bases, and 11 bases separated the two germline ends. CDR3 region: CASSTTGSYGYTF. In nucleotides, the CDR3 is TGTGCCAGCAGTACGACAGGCTCCTATGGCTACACCTTC.

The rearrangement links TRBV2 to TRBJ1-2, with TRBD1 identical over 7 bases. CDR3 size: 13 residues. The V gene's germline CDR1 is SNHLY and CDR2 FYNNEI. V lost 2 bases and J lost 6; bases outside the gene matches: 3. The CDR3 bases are TGTGCCAGCAGTGAAACAGGGGAGCATGGCTACACCTTC. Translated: CASSETGEHGYTF. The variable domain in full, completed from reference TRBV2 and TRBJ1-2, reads EPEVTQTPSHQVTQMGQEVILRCVPISNHLYFYWYRQILGQKVEFLVSFYNNEISEKSEIFDDQFSVERPDGSNFTLKIRSTKLEDSAMYFCASSETGEHGYTFGSGTRLTVV.

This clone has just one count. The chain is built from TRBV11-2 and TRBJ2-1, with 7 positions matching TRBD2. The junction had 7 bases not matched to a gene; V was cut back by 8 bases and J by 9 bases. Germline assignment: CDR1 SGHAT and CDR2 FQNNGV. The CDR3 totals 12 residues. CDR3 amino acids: CASSLGGGEQFF. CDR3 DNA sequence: TGTGCCAGCTCACTTGGGGGGGGTGAGCAGTTCTTC.

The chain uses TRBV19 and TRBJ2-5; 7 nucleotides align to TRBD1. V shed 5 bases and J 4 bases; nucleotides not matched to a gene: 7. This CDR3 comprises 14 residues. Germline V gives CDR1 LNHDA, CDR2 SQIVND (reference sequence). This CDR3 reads CASSGDRVGETQYF. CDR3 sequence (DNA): TGTGCCAGTAGTGGAGACAGGGTGGGAGAGACCCAGTACTTC.

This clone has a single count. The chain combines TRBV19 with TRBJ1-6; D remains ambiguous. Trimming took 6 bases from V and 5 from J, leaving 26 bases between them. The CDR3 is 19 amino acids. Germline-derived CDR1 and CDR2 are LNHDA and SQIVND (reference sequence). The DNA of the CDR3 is TGTGCCAGTAGCCCCCCGGCACAACTATATAGACCCGATAATTCACCCCTCCACTTT. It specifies CASSPPAQLYRPDNSPLHF.

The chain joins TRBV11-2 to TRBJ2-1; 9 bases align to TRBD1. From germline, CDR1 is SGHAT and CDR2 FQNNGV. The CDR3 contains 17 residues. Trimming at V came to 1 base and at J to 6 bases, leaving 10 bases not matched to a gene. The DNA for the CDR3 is TGTGCCAGCAGCTTAGGAGTAGGGGACAGGGCCTTCAATGAGCAGTTCTTC. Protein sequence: CASSLGVGDRAFNEQFF.

CDR3 residues: CASTLRGVGSGTTDTQYF. DNA of the CDR3: TGTGCCAGCACTCTGCGGGGGGTCGGTAGCGGGACAACAGATACGCAGTATTTT. The V call is TRBV2, the J call TRBJ2-3; 8 bases map to TRBD2. Trimming removed 7 bases from V and 3 bases from J; junction bases left unmatched: 18. The CDR3 runs 18 residues. Germline CDR1 is SNHLY and CDR2 is FYNNEI.

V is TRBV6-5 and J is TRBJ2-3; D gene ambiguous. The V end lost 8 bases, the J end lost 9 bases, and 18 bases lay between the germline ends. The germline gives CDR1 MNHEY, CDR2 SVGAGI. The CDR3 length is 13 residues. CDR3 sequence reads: CASSTTSRRTQYF. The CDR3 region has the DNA TGTGCCAGCTCAACCACCTCCCGGCGGACGCAGTATTTT.

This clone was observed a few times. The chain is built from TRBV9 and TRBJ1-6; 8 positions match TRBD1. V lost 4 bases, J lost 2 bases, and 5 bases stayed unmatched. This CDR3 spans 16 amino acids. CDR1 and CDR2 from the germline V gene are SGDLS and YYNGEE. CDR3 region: CASSLSTGAYNSPLHF. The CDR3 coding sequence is TGTGCCAGCAGCCTCTCGACAGGGGCCTATAATTCACCCCTCCACTTT.

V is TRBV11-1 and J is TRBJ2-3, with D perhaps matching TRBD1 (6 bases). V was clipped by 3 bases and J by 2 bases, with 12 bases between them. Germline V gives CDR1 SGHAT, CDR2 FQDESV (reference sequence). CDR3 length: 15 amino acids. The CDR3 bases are TGTGCCAGCAGCTTCGCCAGGGGAGACACAGATACGCAGTATTTT. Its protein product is CASSFARGDTDTQYF.

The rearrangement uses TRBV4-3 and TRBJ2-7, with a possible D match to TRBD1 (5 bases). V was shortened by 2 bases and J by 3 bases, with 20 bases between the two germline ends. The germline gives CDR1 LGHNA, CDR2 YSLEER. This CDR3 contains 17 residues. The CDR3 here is CASSQTLGDSLFYEQYF. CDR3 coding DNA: TGCGCCAGCAGCCAAACCCTAGGTGACAGCCTATTCTACGAGCAGTACTTC.

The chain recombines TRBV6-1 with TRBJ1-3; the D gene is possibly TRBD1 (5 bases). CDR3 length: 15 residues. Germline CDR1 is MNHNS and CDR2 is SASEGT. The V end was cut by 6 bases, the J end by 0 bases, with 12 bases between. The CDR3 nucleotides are TGTGCCAGCAGAAAGGGGACTGGCTCTGGAAACACCATATATTTT. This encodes CASRKGTGSGNTIYF.

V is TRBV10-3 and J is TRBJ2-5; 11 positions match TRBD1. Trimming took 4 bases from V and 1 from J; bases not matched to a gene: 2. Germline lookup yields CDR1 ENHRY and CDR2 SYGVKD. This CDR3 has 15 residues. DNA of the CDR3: TGTGCCATCAGTGTCGGACAGGGGGCCCAAGAGACCCAGTACTTC. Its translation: CAISVGQGAQETQYF.

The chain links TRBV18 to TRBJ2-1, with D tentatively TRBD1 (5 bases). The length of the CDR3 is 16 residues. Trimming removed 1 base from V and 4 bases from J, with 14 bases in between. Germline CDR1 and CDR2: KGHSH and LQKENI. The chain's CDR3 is CASSPQGQGRYNEQFF. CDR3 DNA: TGTGCCAGCTCACCACAGGGGCAGGGCAGATACAATGAGCAGTTCTTC.

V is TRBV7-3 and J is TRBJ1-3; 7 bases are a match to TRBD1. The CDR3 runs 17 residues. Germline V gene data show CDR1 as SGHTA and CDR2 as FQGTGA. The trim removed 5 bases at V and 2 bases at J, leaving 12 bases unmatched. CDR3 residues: CASSPYPPGQTGNTIYF. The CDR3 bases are TGTGCCAGCAGCCCATACCCACCGGGACAGACTGGAAACACCATATATTTT.

As DNA, the CDR3 is TGCGCCAGCAGCTTGGGGACAGGGAACACTGAAGCTTTCTTT. It specifies CASSLGTGNTEAFF. This chain uses TRBV5-1 with TRBJ1-1; 7 bases map to TRBD1. V gave up 0 bases and J gave up 1 base; unmatched junction bases: 0. CDR3 size: 14 residues. Germline V CDR1 and CDR2: SGHRS, YFSETQ.